This TCR beta chain appears in the sequencing data of a study of STAT5B mutations in CD4+ large granular lymphocyte leukemia. About the research overall: Among healthy donors, a particular HLA allele went with more CDR3 'QG' motifs. General study findings and limits: 8/27 top patient clones versus 2/35 control clones were TRBV06-family. Without putative leukemic clones, patient CD4-sorted repertoires remained more clonal than healthy CD4+ repertoires.

A note on this clone: Its antigen is undetermined.

The CDR3 extends over 15 amino acids. Germline-derived CDR1 and CDR2 are SEHNR and FQNEAQ (reference sequence). V was shortened by 5 bases and J by 8 bases, with 21 bases between the two germline ends. The assay was immunoSEQ multiplex PCR, and TCRdb's table has in-frame clones only and misses some. The sample has fewer than 40,000 clones, more than 65% seen once. The sequencing sample was made of CD4+ T cells from blood buffy coats. The genes are TRBV7-9 and TRBJ1-2, with D perhaps TRBD1 (5 bases). The sequence came from a human donor in good health. CDR3 protein: CASSPVGAPGVGYTF. The CDR3 DNA sequence: TGTGCCAGCAGCCCTGTCGGGGCGCCTGGCGTCGGCTACACCTTC.